This T cell receptor (beta chain) stems from a study of T cell responses to AZD1222 COVID-19 vaccine. The protocol was immunoSEQ multiplex PCR, while the TCRdb copy is restricted to in-frame clones and leaves out a portion. Among over 100,000 clones listed, around 86% were seen once. Germline assignment: CDR1 MNHEY and CDR2 SMNVEV (reference sequence). V was trimmed by 5 bases and J by 6 bases, leaving 20 bases between them. CDR3 size: 16 residues. This sequence joins TRBV27 and TRBJ2-4; D ambiguous. The sample in question was peripheral blood, obtained on day 0 of AZD1222 vaccination. The source is an adult in good health. The CDR3 coding sequence is TGTGCCAGCAGTCCGGTCGTGTCCAGCCCAGGAAACATTCAGTACTTC. Amino acid sequence: CASSPVVSSPGNIQYF.